This TCR beta chain was found in a study of long-term antiretroviral therapy in people with HIV. Points from the study as a whole: In samples taken after ART, diversity increased but remained below transplant donor control levels.

The assay used was immunoSEQ (version v3.0), run at survey level. The data were produced by immunoSEQ multiplex PCR, yet TCRdb's version contains in-frame clones alone and is incomplete. The table shows fewer than 20,000 clones, with 85% to 90% occurring only once. Remarks on this clone: Its antigen is not identified.

The content of samples before DNA extraction was roughly 0.95-11 million cryopreserved PBMC. Germline CDR1 SGHVS, CDR2 FNYEAQ. V trimming: 5 bases; J trimming: 10 bases; junction bases outside the gene matches: 10. This CDR3 spans 15 amino acids. The source was unsorted PBMCs, collected 4.2 years after starting antiretroviral therapy. The TCR comes from a man aged 50-60 years with HIV. The chain uses TRBV7-6 and TRBJ1-6; 8 bases agree with TRBD1. CDR3 region: CASSASGTGESPLHF. The DNA of the CDR3 is TGTGCCAGCAGCGCCTCCGGGACAGGAGAATCACCCCTCCACTTT.